These T cell receptor beta chains were read from a single sample in a study of CD8+CD57+ T cells in acquired aplastic anemia. Using its own MiXCR run on the reads, TCRdb lists one record per CDR3 protein. The sample includes about 81,000 distinct CDR3 sequences, 40% to 55% seen only once; the top ten take approximately 60%. The specimen was sorted CD4+, CD8+, or CD8+CD57+ T cells (not recorded which) from PBMCs. The receptors originated from a human donor in good health, serving as a control. Both conserved end residues are part of each CDR3. The D gene is left open where the match is weak. Rows give clone size only sometimes, using once, few, many, or a class for an expanded clone.

many | TRBJ2-3 | TRBV25-1 | TRBD2 | CASSALAGGPGTDTQYF | TGTGCCAGCAGTGCCCTAGCGGGAGGGCCGGGGACAGATACGCAGTATTTT
once | TRBJ2-1 | TRBV19 | TRBD2 | CASTRLAGVYNEQFF | TGTGCCAGTACTAGACTAGCGGGGGTTTACAATGAGCAGTTCTTC
. | TRBJ1-2 | TRBV24-1 | . | CATSDHTAGAYGYTF | TGTGCCACCAGTGATCACACAGCGGGGGCCTATGGCTACACCTTC
. | TRBJ2-5 | TRBV20-1 | . | CSAKEETQYF | TGCAGTGCTAAAGAAGAGACCCAGTACTTC
. | TRBJ2-5 | TRBV2 | TRBD2 | CASSELAGRQETQYF | TGTGCCAGCAGTGAGCTAGCGGGGAGACAAGAGACCCAGTACTTC
many | TRBJ1-2 | TRBV9 | . | CASSAIISSGYTF | TGTGCCAGCAGCGCAATTATTTCTTCCGGCTACACCTTC
. | TRBJ1-2 | TRBV24-1 | . | CATSDSRTSSYTF | TGTGCCACCAGTGATTCCCGGACTAGCAGCTACACCTTC
. | TRBJ1-1 | TRBV2 | . | CASRDGGMNTEAFF | TGTGCCAGCAGGGACGGGGGGATGAACACTGAAGCTTTCTTT
. | TRBJ1-1 | TRBV2 | TRBD1 | CASRATGGADRAFF | TGTGCCAGCAGGGCAACAGGGGGCGCGGATCGAGCTTTCTTT
. | TRBJ2-7 | TRBV7-2 | TRBD2 | CASSLSGFGEQYF | TGTGCCAGCAGCCTTAGCGGGTTTGGCGAGCAGTACTTC
. | TRBJ1-4 | TRBV20-1 | . | CSARDLQAPEKLFF | TGCAGTGCTAGAGATCTACAGGCGCCTGAAAAACTGTTTTTT
few | TRBJ1-6 | TRBV5-1 | . | CASSPTGGRPPLHF | TGCGCCAGCAGCCCGACCGGGGGCAGACCACCCCTCCACTTT
few | TRBJ2-3 | TRBV10-3 | TRBD2 | CAIRGTSSTDTQYF | TGTGCCATCAGGGGGACTAGCAGCACAGATACGCAGTATTTT
few | TRBJ2-7 | TRBV2 | . | CASSDAGPGYEQYF | TGTGCCAGCAGCGATGCAGGCCCCGGGTACGAGCAGTACTTC
many | TRBJ2-7 | TRBV10-3 | TRBD2 | CATERGEGRGGEQYF | TGTGCCACAGAGCGGGGGGAGGGACGCGGAGGCGAGCAGTACTTC
. | TRBJ1-4 | TRBV3-1 | . | CASSQELDTLPNEKLFF | TGTGCCAGCAGCCAGGAGTTGGACACCCTCCCTAATGAAAAACTGTTTTTT
many | TRBJ2-7 | TRBV9 | TRBD2 | CASSPRTSGNSYEQYF | TGTGCCAGCAGCCCCCGGACTAGCGGCAACTCCTACGAGCAGTACTTC
. | TRBJ1-5 | TRBV19 | TRBD1 | CASSPGQGERRGQPQHF | TGTGCCAGTAGCCCGGGACAGGGGGAAAGGAGGGGACAGCCCCAGCATTTT
. | TRBJ2-1 | TRBV4-2 | . | CASSQDNEQFF | TGTGCCAGCAGCCAGGACAATGAGCAGTTCTTC
. | TRBJ1-2 | TRBV13 | . | CASSLEGGHNLYGYTF | TGTGCCAGCAGCTTAGAGGGGGGCCACAACCTCTATGGCTACACCTTC
many | TRBJ2-2 | TRBV2 | . | CASGWGTGELFF | TGTGCCAGCGGGTGGGGCACCGGGGAGCTGTTTTTT
. | TRBJ1-2 | TRBV20-1 | . | CSASSSPQLGYGYTF | TGCAGTGCCAGCAGTTCGCCACAGCTGGGCTATGGCTACACCTTC
many | TRBJ2-3 | TRBV11-3 | . | CASSLSDTQYF | TGTGCCAGCAGCTTATCAGATACGCAGTATTTT
many | TRBJ1-6 | TRBV2 | . | CASQYRDYNSPLHF | TGTGCCAGCCAGTACAGGGACTATAATTCACCCCTCCACTTT
. | TRBJ1-5 | TRBV19 | . | CASSIWDQPQHF | TGTGCCAGTAGTATATGGGATCAGCCCCAGCATTTT
many | TRBJ2-3 | TRBV13 | TRBD1 | CASSSRQGDTQYF | TGTGCCAGCAGCTCAAGACAGGGAGATACGCAGTATTTT
. | TRBJ2-2 | TRBV11-1 | . | CASSISTNTGELFF | TGTGCCAGTAGTATCTCAACGAACACCGGGGAGCTGTTTTTT
. | TRBJ2-1 | TRBV19 | TRBD2 | CASSGGLVNEQFF | TGTGCCAGTAGTGGTGGACTAGTAAATGAGCAGTTCTTC
many | TRBJ2-5 | TRBV5-1 | TRBD1 | CASSETGNIGETQYF | TGCGCCAGCAGCGAGACAGGGAATATTGGGGAGACCCAGTACTTC
. | TRBJ1-2 | TRBV2 | TRBD1 | CASSSLGQNNYGYTF | TGTGCCAGCAGTTCCCTGGGACAGAATAACTATGGCTACACCTTC
. | TRBJ2-7 | TRBV6-5 | TRBD1 | CASSYWDRGYEQYF | TGTGCCAGCAGTTACTGGGACAGGGGCTACGAGCAGTACTTC
. | TRBJ1-1 | TRBV4-2 | . | CASSRGGGLKASF | TGTGCCAGCAGCCGAGGCGGGGGACTGAAAGCTTCCTTT
. | TRBJ2-5 | TRBV5-6 | TRBD2 | CASSFAGGGEETQYF | TGTGCCAGCAGCTTTGCGGGGGGTGGAGAAGAGACCCAGTACTTC
many | TRBJ1-5 | TRBV2 | TRBD1 | CASSSTGNQPQHF | TGTGCCAGCAGTTCGACAGGGAATCAGCCCCAGCATTTT
many | TRBJ1-1 | TRBV7-6 | . | CASSLSQNTEAFF | TGTGCCAGCAGCTTAAGCCAGAACACTGAAGCTTTCTTT
. | TRBJ1-1 | TRBV7-2 | . | CASSLVQNTEAFF | TGTGCCAGCAGCTTAGTGCAGAACACTGAAGCTTTCTTT
once | TRBJ1-1 | TRBV29-1 | . | CSAESSSTMNTEAFF | TGCAGCGCCGAGTCATCCAGTACAATGAACACTGAAGCTTTCTTT
. | TRBJ2-1 | TRBV20-1 | . | CSARGPAANEQFF | TGCAGTGCTAGAGGACCGGCAGCAAATGAGCAGTTCTTC
. | TRBJ1-2 | TRBV5-5 | TRBD1 | CASSTRQGAGFDGYTF | TGTGCCAGCAGCACGAGACAGGGGGCAGGGTTCGATGGCTACACCTTC
. | TRBJ1-1 | TRBV19 | . | CASSIASGAEAFF | TGTGCCAGTAGCATCGCCTCCGGGGCCGAAGCTTTCTTT
many | TRBJ2-7 | TRBV11-2 | . | CASSFESSYEQYF | TGTGCCAGCAGCTTCGAGAGCTCCTACGAGCAGTACTTC
few | TRBJ1-5 | TRBV2 | . | CASKRTVNQPQHF | TGTGCCAGCAAACGGACAGTCAATCAGCCCCAGCATTTT